This T cell receptor (beta chain) was identified during a study of blood T cell repertoires in COVID-19. The overall study: The United States, Italy and Spain supplied acute and convalescent COVID-19 samples.

Trimming took 1 base from V and 2 from J, leaving 9 bases between them. Germline V lookup: CDR1 KGHDR, CDR2 SFDVKD. CDR3 length: 15 amino acids. Under the authors' procedure: Quantification of nucleated cells was approximated via reference gene primer amplification. Clones were read by immunoSEQ multiplex PCR, and TCRdb kept only the in-frame ones, dropping some. Clone size and V and J calls were adopted from that table, with D and trimming inferred from the DNA. The sample has under 95,000 clones, approximately 80% seen once. The source is a woman older than 75 with active or convalescent COVID-19. What was sequenced was peripheral blood. The V gene is TRBV24-1, the J gene TRBJ2-3; D remains unclear. The CDR3 here is CATSDFAGNTDTQYF. CDR3 nucleotide sequence: TGTGCCACCAGTGATTTCGCAGGAAACACAGATACGCAGTATTTT.